This entry concerns a single T cell receptor (beta chain). A second PCR, run for roughly 7 to 12 cycles, used a sample-barcoded 5' primer plus a J-beta primer mix. With 12 random nucleotides, a template-switch adaptor tagged each individual cDNA molecule. Each of the samples gave a minimum of 3 million paired-end reads that contained CDR3. One entry per CDR3 protein results from TCRdb running MiXCR on the 5' RACE reads. The sample lists roughly 720,000 distinct CDR3 sequences, about 53% occurring once. These data come from a study of blood T cells in healthy people across ages. Healthy Russian Caucasian donors spanned ages about 6 to 95 years. The CDR3 spans 12 residues. Between the trimmed V and J ends, which lost 3 bases and 6 bases, there was a span of 9 bases. Germline-derived CDR1 and CDR2 are SGHTA and FQGNSA.

V is TRBV7-2 and J is TRBJ2-7, with unresolved D. The material sequenced was blood. The TCR originated in an elderly man in good health. CDR3 sequence: CASSFTRVEQYF. The DNA for the CDR3 is TGTGCCAGCAGCTTTACAAGGGTCGAGCAGTACTTC.